What follows is one T cell receptor (beta chain) and its context. Its binding antigen is unknown. Nothing much larger sits one base from this clone, and base qualities are not available. The data are from a study of T cell responses to AZD1222 COVID-19 vaccine (dated by TCRdb to the early 2020s). Study-level background: AZD1222 recipients with second doses at about 4 weeks or about 12 weeks were pooled, because spike-specific TCR depth and breadth did not differ between schedules. TCR sequencing was performed for 230 to 250 trial participants, of whom some 200 were given two doses of AZD1222 and around 25 were given two doses of MenACWY control vaccine. Trial participants were enrolled by age into 18-55, 56-69 and 70-plus year subgroups, with approximately 160, 26 and 62 TCR-sequenced participants respectively.

For CDR1 and CDR2, the germline V gene lists SNHLY and FYNNEI. Trimming costs V 7 bases and J 7 bases, and their ends lie 8 bases apart. CDR3 length: 12 amino acids, cysteine to phenylalanine. The retained sequence is limited to the CDR3, 36 bases, with the frame set at the first base. Results and caveats for the whole study, not just this receptor: CD4 TCRs associated with the vaccine covered the entire spike protein, and the dominant responses were in regions 160-218 and 743-854. Because no day 14 peak-response samples were available, the repertoires could be characterized only after the peak T cell response. Only five to seven AZD1222 recipients were SARS-CoV-2 seropositive at baseline, limiting conclusions about previously exposed vaccinees. Reportedly, close to half of the unique spike-specific TCRs recognized epitopes lying outside the regions that are mutated in the B.1.351 and B.1.1.7 variants. After two AZD1222 doses, spike-specific TCR breadth and depth were significantly higher than at day 0 and than in MenACWY recipients. Most participants were white British and females outnumbered males, and the authors suggested that clonal diversity may have been underestimated. In the small 56-69-year group, the increase in depth fell short of significance, most likely because of low power.

The CDR3 regions of human TCRbeta chains were analyzed by immunosequencing. The study's processing was this. TCRs in the repertoires were compared against a reference library of SARS-CoV-2-specific TCRs that had been generated with the MIRA antigen-specificity platform. Breadth was defined as the fraction of unique TCRs that were SARS-CoV-2-associated. Depth was defined as the fraction of total T cells that were SARS-CoV-2-associated. Using the MIRA data, each spike-specific TCR was mapped to the spike region that the TCR reacts to and placed in a CD4 or CD8 class. Log10-transformed breadth and depth values were compared by one-way ANOVA with Sidak's multiple comparisons tests. The immuneACCESS repertoire file appears here via TCRdb, limited to in-frame rearrangements. These files lack a portion of the clones; in checked studies, under half of the deficit traces to unresolved V genes, and the cause of the others is not known. The V and J calls and clone size were taken over from that table, and D and trimming were inferred from the DNA. For this sample there are approximately 80,000 clones; 70% to 90% appear just once. The top ten hold about 20% of the sample.

The time point label for this specimen denotes: baseline before first vaccination. The vaccinee samples were drawn from two UK trials, COV001 and COV002, one of which was a single-blind randomized controlled phase 2/3 trial testing AZD1222 (ChAdOx1 nCoV-19) in healthy adults. Trial participant PBMC samples were collected at day 0 and day 28 after the second dose for TCRbeta chain sequencing. The sample here was peripheral blood, taken on day 0 of AZD1222 vaccination. This sequence uses TRBV2 and TRBJ1-6; the D gene is not confidently resolved. The TCR originated in an adult in good health. CDR3 loop: CASNLGNSPLHF. At the DNA level, the sequence is TGTGCCAGCAATCTAGGGAATTCACCCCTCCACTTT.